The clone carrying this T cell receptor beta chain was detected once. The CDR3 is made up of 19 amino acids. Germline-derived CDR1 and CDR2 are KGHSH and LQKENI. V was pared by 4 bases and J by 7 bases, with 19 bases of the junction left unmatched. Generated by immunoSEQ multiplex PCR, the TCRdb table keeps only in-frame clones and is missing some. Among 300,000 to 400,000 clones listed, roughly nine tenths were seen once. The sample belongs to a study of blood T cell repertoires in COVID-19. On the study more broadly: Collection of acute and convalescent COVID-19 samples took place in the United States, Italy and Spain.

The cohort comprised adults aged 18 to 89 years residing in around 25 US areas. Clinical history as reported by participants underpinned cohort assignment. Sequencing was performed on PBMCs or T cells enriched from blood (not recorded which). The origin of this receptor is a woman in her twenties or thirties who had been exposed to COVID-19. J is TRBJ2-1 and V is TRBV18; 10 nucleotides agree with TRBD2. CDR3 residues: CASSLEWASGGPLENEQFF. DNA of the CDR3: TGTGCCAGCTCACTGGAATGGGCTAGCGGGGGCCCCCTGGAAAATGAGCAGTTCTTC. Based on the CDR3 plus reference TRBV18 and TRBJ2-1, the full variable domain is NAGVMQNPRHLVRRRGQEARLRCSPMKGHSHVYWYRQLPEEGLKFMVYLQKENIIDESGMPKERFSAEFPKEGPSILRIQQVVRGDSAAYFCASSLEWASGGPLENEQFFGPGTRLTVL.